These T cell receptor beta chains were read from a single sample in a study of cytomegalovirus exposure and HLA in healthy donors. The protocol was immunoSEQ multiplex PCR, while the TCRdb copy is restricted to in-frame clones and leaves out a portion. The profile shows over 150,000 clones, 77% of them singletons. The specimen sequenced was PBMCs. These receptors were collected from a woman between 40 and 55 years old in good health and CMV-seropositive. The CDR3 runs from the conserved cysteine through the conserved F or W. Fields, in order: D gene, clone size, V gene, J gene, CDR3 DNA, CDR3 protein. A D gene is named only where the DNA matches it firmly. Size values are once, few and many counts, or a class for expanded clones, and some rows have none.

D gene: -; clone size: -; V gene: TRBV2; J gene: TRBJ2-7; CDR3 DNA: TGTGCCAGCAGTGAGATACAGGGGGGGGAGCAGTGCTTC; CDR3 protein: CASSEIQGGEQCF
D gene: TRBD1; clone size: -; V gene: TRBV5-6; J gene: TRBJ1-2; CDR3 DNA: TGTGCCAGCAGCTTTTGGCGGGACAGGGTTTTAGGAGGCTACACCTTC; CDR3 protein: CASSFWRDRVLGGYTF
D gene: -; clone size: -; V gene: TRBV5-1; J gene: TRBJ2-5; CDR3 DNA: TGCGCCAGCAGCCGTTCCGCGGGGGCAGAGGAGACCCAGTACTTC; CDR3 protein: CASSRSAGAEETQYF
D gene: TRBD1; clone size: -; V gene: TRBV28; J gene: TRBJ2-7; CDR3 DNA: TGTGCCACCAACACGGGACAGGGGACCTACGAGCAGTACTTC; CDR3 protein: CATNTGQGTYEQYF
D gene: -; clone size: -; V gene: TRBV5-8; J gene: TRBJ2-3; CDR3 DNA: TGTGCCAGCAGCTTGTCTACGACAGGCTTTAGCACAGATACGCAGTATTTT; CDR3 protein: CASSLSTTGFSTDTQYF
D gene: TRBD2; clone size: -; V gene: TRBV5-1; J gene: TRBJ2-3; CDR3 DNA: TGCGCCAGCAGCTTAACTAGCGGGAGTCTGCTAGATACGCAGTATTTT; CDR3 protein: CASSLTSGSLLDTQYF
D gene: TRBD2; clone size: -; V gene: TRBV11-2; J gene: TRBJ2-3; CDR3 DNA: TGTGCCAGCAAGTGGCTAGCGGGGGGGACAGATACGCAGTATTTT; CDR3 protein: CASKWLAGGTDTQYF
D gene: TRBD1; clone size: -; V gene: TRBV12-5; J gene: TRBJ2-1; CDR3 DNA: TGTGCTAGTGGCACAGGGGCCCTCTACAATGAGCAGTTCTTC; CDR3 protein: CASGTGALYNEQFF
D gene: -; clone size: -; V gene: TRBV4-3; J gene: TRBJ2-3; CDR3 DNA: TGCGCCAGCAGCCAGGGGAGGCTATCTAGCACAGATACGCAGTATTTT; CDR3 protein: CASSQGRLSSTDTQYF
D gene: -; clone size: -; V gene: TRBV4-3; J gene: TRBJ1-1; CDR3 DNA: TGCGCCAGCAGCCAAGTCAAGAGAGGCACTGAAGCTTTCTTT; CDR3 protein: CASSQVKRGTEAFF
D gene: TRBD2; clone size: few; V gene: TRBV7-9; J gene: TRBJ2-2; CDR3 DNA: TGTTCCAGCAGCCCTACCCGACTAGCGGGGGGGACCGGGGAGCTGTTTTTT; CDR3 protein: CSSSPTRLAGGTGELFF
D gene: TRBD2; clone size: -; V gene: TRBV5-5; J gene: TRBJ2-7; CDR3 DNA: TGTGCCAGCAGCTTGACTAGCGGGGGACGCGAGCAGTACTTC; CDR3 protein: CASSLTSGGREQYF
D gene: TRBD1; clone size: -; V gene: TRBV18; J gene: TRBJ1-2; CDR3 DNA: TGTGCCAGCTCGCCGGACAGGGACGGTTGGCATGGCTACACCTTC; CDR3 protein: CASSPDRDGWHGYTF
D gene: -; clone size: -; V gene: TRBV19; J gene: TRBJ1-3; CDR3 DNA: TGTGCCAGTAGTATATCGGGGAGCTCTGGAAACACCATATATTTT; CDR3 protein: CASSISGSSGNTIYF
D gene: -; clone size: -; V gene: TRBV29-1; J gene: TRBJ2-3; CDR3 DNA: TGCAGCGTTGAGGGACCCGGAGGGCGGGCCCTCACAGATACGCAGTATTTT; CDR3 protein: CSVEGPGGRALTDTQYF
D gene: -; clone size: once; V gene: TRBV5-4; J gene: TRBJ2-5; CDR3 DNA: TGTGCCAGCAGCTTGAGAGGGGGGGCCCGGGAGACCCAGTACTTC; CDR3 protein: CASSLRGGARETQYF
D gene: -; clone size: -; V gene: TRBV7-2; J gene: TRBJ2-5; CDR3 DNA: TGTGCCAGCAGCTCAAAAGAGACCCAGTACTTC; CDR3 protein: CASSSKETQYF
D gene: TRBD2; clone size: few; V gene: TRBV19; J gene: TRBJ2-7; CDR3 DNA: TGTGCCAGTAGTATGAGTGAAGCGGGGGCATCCTACGAGCAGTACTTC; CDR3 protein: CASSMSEAGASYEQYF
D gene: -; clone size: once; V gene: TRBV29-1; J gene: TRBJ2-3; CDR3 DNA: TGCAGCGTTGAAGGAGACAGTCGCACAGATACGCAGTATTTT; CDR3 protein: CSVEGDSRTDTQYF
D gene: -; clone size: -; V gene: TRBV7-9; J gene: TRBJ1-2; CDR3 DNA: TGTGCCAGCAGCAAGGACATGTTATATGGCTACACCTTC; CDR3 protein: CASSKDMLYGYTF
D gene: -; clone size: -; V gene: TRBV12-5; J gene: TRBJ2-2; CDR3 DNA: TGTGCTAGCGGTCTTAGCACCGGGGAGCTGTTTTTT; CDR3 protein: CASGLSTGELFF
D gene: TRBD1; clone size: few; V gene: TRBV19; J gene: TRBJ2-3; CDR3 DNA: TGTGCCAGTAGTACTACAGACAGGGCAGATACGCAGTATTTT; CDR3 protein: CASSTTDRADTQYF
D gene: -; clone size: -; V gene: TRBV2; J gene: TRBJ1-4; CDR3 DNA: TGTGCCAGCAGTGTCTCGACAGGACGTAATGAAAAACTGTTTTTT; CDR3 protein: CASSVSTGRNEKLFF
D gene: TRBD2; clone size: once; V gene: TRBV5-1; J gene: TRBJ2-2; CDR3 DNA: TGCGCCAGCAGACCCGGGACTAGCGGGAATCCGAACACCGGGGAGCTGTTTTTT; CDR3 protein: CASRPGTSGNPNTGELFF
D gene: -; clone size: -; V gene: TRBV7-2; J gene: TRBJ1-2; CDR3 DNA: TGTGCCAGCAGCTTAGTATCAGGGGATAATGGCTACACCTTC; CDR3 protein: CASSLVSGDNGYTF
D gene: -; clone size: -; V gene: TRBV5-1; J gene: TRBJ1-1; CDR3 DNA: TGCGCCAGCAGCTTGAGGGGGAGTTGGAACACTGAAGCTTTCTTT; CDR3 protein: CASSLRGSWNTEAFF
D gene: -; clone size: -; V gene: TRBV4-3; J gene: TRBJ2-3; CDR3 DNA: TGCGCCAGCAGCCGAACTAGGATTAGCACAGATACGCAGTATTTT; CDR3 protein: CASSRTRISTDTQYF
D gene: -; clone size: -; V gene: TRBV7-2; J gene: TRBJ1-2; CDR3 DNA: TGTGCCAGCAGCTCGCATTTTGGGGCTGGCTACACCTTC; CDR3 protein: CASSSHFGAGYTF
D gene: TRBD2; clone size: -; V gene: TRBV7-2; J gene: TRBJ2-5; CDR3 DNA: TGTGCCAGCAGCTTAGGGAGCGGGATAGGGCAAGAGACCCAGTACTTC; CDR3 protein: CASSLGSGIGQETQYF
D gene: TRBD1; clone size: -; V gene: TRBV5-1; J gene: TRBJ2-7; CDR3 DNA: TGCGCCAGCAGCTCAAACCGGGACAGCTCCTACGAGCAGTACTTC; CDR3 protein: CASSSNRDSSYEQYF
D gene: TRBD1; clone size: -; V gene: TRBV6-5; J gene: TRBJ1-2; CDR3 DNA: TGTGCCAGCAGTTACACAAGGGACAGGAAGTTGGACACCTTC; CDR3 protein: CASSYTRDRKLDTF
D gene: TRBD2; clone size: few; V gene: TRBV19; J gene: TRBJ2-3; CDR3 DNA: TGTGCCAGTAGTATGGGCTTAGCGGGAGATACGCAGTATTTT; CDR3 protein: CASSMGLAGDTQYF
D gene: TRBD1; clone size: -; V gene: TRBV9; J gene: TRBJ1-2; CDR3 DNA: TGTGCCAGCAGCACCAACCCGGGACAGGGGGGCCACACCTTC; CDR3 protein: CASSTNPGQGGHTF
D gene: TRBD1; clone size: -; V gene: TRBV18; J gene: TRBJ2-2; CDR3 DNA: TGTGCCAGCTCACCATCCGGGACAGGGGGCACCGGGGAGCTGTTTTTT; CDR3 protein: CASSPSGTGGTGELFF
D gene: -; clone size: -; V gene: TRBV6-5; J gene: TRBJ2-7; CDR3 DNA: TGTGCCACCTCGGACACCACTACCTACGAGCAGTACTTC; CDR3 protein: CATSDTTTYEQYF
D gene: -; clone size: -; V gene: TRBV27; J gene: TRBJ2-7; CDR3 DNA: TGTGCCAGCAGATCAGCGGCGTTTTACGAGCAGTACTTC; CDR3 protein: CASRSAAFYEQYF
D gene: TRBD2; clone size: -; V gene: TRBV28; J gene: TRBJ2-1; CDR3 DNA: TGTGCCAGCAGCCCACTAAGCGGGGGTGCCCCTGAGCAGTTCTTC; CDR3 protein: CASSPLSGGAPEQFF
D gene: TRBD2; clone size: -; V gene: TRBV7-6; J gene: TRBJ2-3; CDR3 DNA: TGTGCCAGCAGCTCCCTGGGACTAGCGGGAACAGATACGCAGTATTTT; CDR3 protein: CASSSLGLAGTDTQYF
D gene: TRBD1; clone size: -; V gene: TRBV7-9; J gene: TRBJ1-6; CDR3 DNA: TGTGCCAGCAGCTTAGCGGGACAGGGTTATTCACCCCTCCACTTT; CDR3 protein: CASSLAGQGYSPLHF
D gene: TRBD1; clone size: -; V gene: TRBV10-3; J gene: TRBJ2-1; CDR3 DNA: TGTGCCATCAGGGGGGCAGGGGGCTCAGATGAGCAGTTCTTC; CDR3 protein: CAIRGAGGSDEQFF
D gene: -; clone size: -; V gene: TRBV2; J gene: TRBJ1-2; CDR3 DNA: TGTGCCATCCAAGGGGTGAACTATGGCTACACCTTC; CDR3 protein: CAIQGVNYGYTF
D gene: -; clone size: -; V gene: TRBV6-5; J gene: TRBJ2-7; CDR3 DNA: TGTGCCAGCAGTTTTAATTTCTACGAGCAGTACTTC; CDR3 protein: CASSFNFYEQYF
D gene: TRBD1; clone size: -; V gene: TRBV19; J gene: TRBJ1-2; CDR3 DNA: TGTGCCAGTAGTATTAAGGGGGCGGGTGGCTACACCTTC; CDR3 protein: CASSIKGAGGYTF
D gene: TRBD2; clone size: few; V gene: TRBV11-3; J gene: TRBJ2-6; CDR3 DNA: TGTGCCAGCAGCCCTCGGGTAGCGGGAAAATCTGGGGCCAACGTCCTGACTTTC; CDR3 protein: CASSPRVAGKSGANVLTF
D gene: TRBD2; clone size: few; V gene: TRBV7-2; J gene: TRBJ2-1; CDR3 DNA: TGTGCCAGCAGCTTTTTAGCGGGGGAGTATTACAATGAGCAGTTCTTC; CDR3 protein: CASSFLAGEYYNEQFF
D gene: TRBD1; clone size: -; V gene: TRBV4-1; J gene: TRBJ2-2; CDR3 DNA: TGCGCCAGCAATAGACAGGGAAGTCCCGGGGAGCTGTTTTTT; CDR3 protein: CASNRQGSPGELFF
D gene: TRBD1; clone size: -; V gene: TRBV5-4; J gene: TRBJ1-1; CDR3 DNA: TGTGCCAGCCAACTTAACCCTAGACAGGGGAACACTGAAGCTTTCTTT; CDR3 protein: CASQLNPRQGNTEAFF
D gene: -; clone size: -; V gene: TRBV15; J gene: TRBJ1-4; CDR3 DNA: TGTGCCACCAGCGGCGGGACCCGAAGTAAACTGTTTTTT; CDR3 protein: CATSGGTRSKLFF
D gene: -; clone size: -; V gene: TRBV28; J gene: TRBJ2-7; CDR3 DNA: TGTGCCAGCAGTACTCCTCCACTAGCTTCCGAGCAGTACTTC; CDR3 protein: CASSTPPLASEQYF
D gene: TRBD1; clone size: -; V gene: TRBV18; J gene: TRBJ2-7; CDR3 DNA: TGTGCCAGCTCAAACGGACAGGGGGCCTACGAGCAGTACTTC; CDR3 protein: CASSNGQGAYEQYF
D gene: -; clone size: -; V gene: TRBV13; J gene: TRBJ2-3; CDR3 DNA: TGTGCCAGCAGCCGTAGGACTGGAGGTACCCAACCAGATACGCAGTATTTT; CDR3 protein: CASSRRTGGTQPDTQYF
D gene: TRBD1; clone size: -; V gene: TRBV5-4; J gene: TRBJ2-7; CDR3 DNA: TGTGCCAGCAGCTTGCGGGACAGAGACGAGCAGTACTTC; CDR3 protein: CASSLRDRDEQYF
D gene: -; clone size: -; V gene: TRBV7-6; J gene: TRBJ2-7; CDR3 DNA: TGTGCCAGCAGCTTACAGGACAGCCGATACGAGCAGTACTTC; CDR3 protein: CASSLQDSRYEQYF
D gene: -; clone size: -; V gene: TRBV5-4; J gene: TRBJ1-4; CDR3 DNA: TGTGCCAGCAGCAGGTGGGGCAATGAAAAACTGTTTTTT; CDR3 protein: CASSRWGNEKLFF
D gene: TRBD2; clone size: -; V gene: TRBV14; J gene: TRBJ2-7; CDR3 DNA: TGTGCCAGCAGCCAATCGCTAGCGGGATCCGAGCAGTACTTC; CDR3 protein: CASSQSLAGSEQYF
D gene: TRBD1; clone size: once; V gene: TRBV9; J gene: TRBJ1-3; CDR3 DNA: TGTGCCAGCAGCCAGGACAGGGCGAAAGGAAACACCATATATTTT; CDR3 protein: CASSQDRAKGNTIYF
D gene: TRBD1; clone size: -; V gene: TRBV19; J gene: TRBJ1-2; CDR3 DNA: TGTGCCAGTACCGGGGAAAACAGGGGAAGACGTGGCTACACCTTC; CDR3 protein: CASTGENRGRRGYTF
D gene: -; clone size: -; V gene: TRBV7-2; J gene: TRBJ2-7; CDR3 DNA: TGTGCCAGCAGCCCACGGACTTTCTCCTACGAGCAGTACTTC; CDR3 protein: CASSPRTFSYEQYF
D gene: TRBD2; clone size: -; V gene: TRBV5-1; J gene: TRBJ2-3; CDR3 DNA: TGCGCCAGCAGCCCGACTAGCGGGGTGGGCACAGATACGCAGTATTTT; CDR3 protein: CASSPTSGVGTDTQYF